A single sample gave rise to the 9 T cell receptor beta chains below, sequenced in a study of prognosis after radiotherapy for stage I lung cancer. Two-round multiplex PCR on genomic DNA was the method by which TCR beta CDR3 was amplified. Primers specific to each TRBV and TRBJ gene were used in first-round PCR. TCRdb re-called the multiplex PCR reads through MiXCR, storing one row per CDR3 protein. The profile covers around 31,000 distinct CDR3 sequences, with around half appearing a single time and more than 15% taken by the ten largest. The sample in question was PBMCs, obtained before or after stereotactic body radiation therapy (not recorded which). The receptor source for this set is a donor aged 50 or older with non-small cell lung cancer.

As concerns this clonotype: Only one base separates this from a far larger clonotype, so it likely reflects a read error. The CDR3 DNA sequence: TGTGCCAGCAAGTCTGCGCATAGCGGTAGCTACGAGCAGTACTTC. Translated, it gives CASKSAHSGSYEQYF. The chain has TRBV6-5 and TRBJ2-7, with D possibly TRBD2 on 6 matching bases. This CDR3 region has 15 residues. CDR1 is MNHEY, CDR2 SVGAGI, per germline. Trimming shortened V by 7 bases and J by 3 bases, and 19 bases separated the two germline ends.

This clonotype was found many times. V is TRBV19 and J is TRBJ2-7; no firm D call. CDR1 and CDR2 (germline): LNHDA, SQIVND (reference sequence). There are 14 residues in the CDR3. V was pared by 5 bases and J by 8 bases, with 19 bases between. In DNA, the CDR3 is TGTGCCAGTAGTTCATGGGAAGACGGTCAACAGCAGTACTTC. Translated: CASSSWEDGQQQYF.

The V gene is TRBV7-2, the J gene TRBJ2-5; D is perhaps TRBD1 (6 bases). V was trimmed by 4 bases and J by 5 bases, leaving 17 bases between them. Germline lookup yields CDR1 SGHTA and CDR2 FQGNSA. The CDR3 totals 15 residues. The chain's CDR3 is CASSYRQGWVETQYF. CDR3 nucleotides: TGTGCCAGCAGCTACCGGCAGGGGTGGGTGGAGACCCAGTACTTC.

This clonotype was seen ten or more times. The V gene is TRBV4-1, the J gene TRBJ2-7; D is unclear. From germline, CDR1 is MGHRA and CDR2 YSYEKL. Trimming stripped 0 bases from V and 2 bases from J, with 11 bases between. This CDR3 has 15 residues. The CDR3 loop is CASSQEGTSAYEQYF. CDR3 nucleotides: TGCGCCAGCAGCCAAGAGGGAACTTCAGCCTACGAGCAGTACTTC.

The CDR3 is CASSSPGTINSGELFF. CDR3 nucleotides: TGTGCCAGCAGCTCACCCGGGACTATCAATAGCGGGGAGCTGTTTTTT. The chain uses TRBV9 and TRBJ2-2; TRBD2 matches 7 bases. The CDR3 extends over 16 amino acids. With 4 bases clipped from V and 7 bases from J, the junction kept 13 bases outside the gene matches. Germline V gene data show CDR1 as SGDLS and CDR2 as YYNGEE.

The CDR3, as DNA: TGCAGTGCTAAGGACGCACGAAACATTCAGTACTTC. It specifies CSAKDARNIQYF. V is TRBV20-1 and J is TRBJ2-4, with D unresolved. Germline-derived CDR1 and CDR2 are DFQATT and SNEGSKA (reference sequence). Trimming stripped 4 bases from V and 6 bases from J, with 10 bases between. The CDR3 is 12 residues long.

This clonotype showed up many times. The gene calls are TRBV2 and TRBJ2-5, with D possibly being TRBD1 (6 bases). The ends were cut back, 2 bases at V and 2 bases at J, with 12 bases in the middle. The CDR3 sequence is 15 residues long. The germline gives CDR1 SNHLY, CDR2 FYNNEI. CDR3 region: CASSEPGHVQETQYF. The CDR3 DNA reads as TGTGCCAGCAGTGAACCGGGACATGTTCAAGAGACCCAGTACTTC.

This clonotype was counted many times. The CDR3, as DNA: TGCGCCAGCAGCAACGGACCGGCCGGGGAAGAAAAACTGTTTTTT. This gives the protein CASSNGPAGEEKLFF. The rearrangement uses TRBV5-1 and TRBJ1-4; D not certain. This CDR3 is built from 15 residues. The V and J ends lost 4 bases and 8 bases respectively, with 18 bases between them. Germline CDR1 and CDR2: SGHRS and YFSETQ.

This clonotype appeared many times. Sequence at one end of the junction differs from germline and may be a read error. This chain connects TRBV7-2 to TRBJ2-1, with 7 bases that match TRBD1. The CDR3 has 13 residues. From germline, CDR1 is SGHTA and CDR2 FQGNSA. The CDR3 DNA reads TGTGCCAGCAGCTTAATGGACAGGTCACTCGAGGTCTTC. This codes for CASSLMDRSLEVF. Variable domain in full (rest from reference TRBV7-2 and TRBJ2-1): GAGVSQSPSNKVTEKGKDVELRCDPISGHTALYWYRQSLGQGLEFLIYFQGNSAPDKSGLPSDRFSAERTGGSVSTLTIQRTQQEDSAVYLCASSLMDRSLEVFGPGTRLTVL.